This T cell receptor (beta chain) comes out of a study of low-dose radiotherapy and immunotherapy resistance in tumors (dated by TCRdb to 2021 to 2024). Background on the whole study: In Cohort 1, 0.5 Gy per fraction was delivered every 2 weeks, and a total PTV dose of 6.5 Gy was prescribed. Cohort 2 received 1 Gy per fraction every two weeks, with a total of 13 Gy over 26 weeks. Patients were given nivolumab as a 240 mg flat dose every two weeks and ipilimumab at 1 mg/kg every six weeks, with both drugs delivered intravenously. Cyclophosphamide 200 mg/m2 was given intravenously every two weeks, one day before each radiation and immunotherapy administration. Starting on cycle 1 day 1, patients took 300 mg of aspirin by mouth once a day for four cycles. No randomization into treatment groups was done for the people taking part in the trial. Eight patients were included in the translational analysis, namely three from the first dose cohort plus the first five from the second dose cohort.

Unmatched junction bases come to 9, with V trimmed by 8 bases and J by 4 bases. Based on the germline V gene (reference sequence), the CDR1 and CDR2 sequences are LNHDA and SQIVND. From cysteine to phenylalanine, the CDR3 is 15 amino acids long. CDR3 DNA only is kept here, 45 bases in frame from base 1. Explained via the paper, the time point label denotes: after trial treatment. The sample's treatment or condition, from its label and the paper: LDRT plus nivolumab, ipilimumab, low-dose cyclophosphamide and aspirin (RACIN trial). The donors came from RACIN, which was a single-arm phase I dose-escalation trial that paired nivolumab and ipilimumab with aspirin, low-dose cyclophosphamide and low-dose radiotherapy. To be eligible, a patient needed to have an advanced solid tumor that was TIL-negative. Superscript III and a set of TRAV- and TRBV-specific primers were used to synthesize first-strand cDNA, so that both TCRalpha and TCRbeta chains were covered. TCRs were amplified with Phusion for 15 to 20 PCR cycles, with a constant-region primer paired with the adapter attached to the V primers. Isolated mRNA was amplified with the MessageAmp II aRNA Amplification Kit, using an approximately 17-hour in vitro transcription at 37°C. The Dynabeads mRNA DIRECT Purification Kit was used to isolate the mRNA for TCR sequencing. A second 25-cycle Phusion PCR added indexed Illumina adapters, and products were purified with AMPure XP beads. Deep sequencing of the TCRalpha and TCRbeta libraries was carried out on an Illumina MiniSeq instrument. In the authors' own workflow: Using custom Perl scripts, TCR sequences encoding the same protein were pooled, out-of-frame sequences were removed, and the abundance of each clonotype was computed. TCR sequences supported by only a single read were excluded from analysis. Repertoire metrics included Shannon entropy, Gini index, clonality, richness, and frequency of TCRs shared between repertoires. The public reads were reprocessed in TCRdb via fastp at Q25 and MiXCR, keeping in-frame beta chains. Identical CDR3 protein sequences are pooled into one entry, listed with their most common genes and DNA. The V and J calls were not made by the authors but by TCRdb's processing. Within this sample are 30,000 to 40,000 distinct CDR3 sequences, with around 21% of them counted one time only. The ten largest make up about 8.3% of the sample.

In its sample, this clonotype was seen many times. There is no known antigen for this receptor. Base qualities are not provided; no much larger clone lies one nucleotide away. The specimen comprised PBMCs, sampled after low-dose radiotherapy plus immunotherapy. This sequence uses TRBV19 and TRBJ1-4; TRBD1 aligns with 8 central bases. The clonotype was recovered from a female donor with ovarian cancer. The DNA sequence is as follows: TGTGCCAGTGCTACCGTGACAGGGGATAATGAAAAACTGTTTTTT. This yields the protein CASATVTGDNEKLFF. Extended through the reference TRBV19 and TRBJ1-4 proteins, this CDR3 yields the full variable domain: DGGITQSPKYLFRKEGQNVTLSCEQNLNHDAMYWYRQDPGQGLRLIYYSQIVNDFQKGDIAEGYSVSREKKESFPLTVTSAQKNPTAFYLCASATVTGDNEKLFFGSGTQLSVL.